This entry features one TCR beta chain sequence. Its matching antigen is unknown. This specimen belongs to a study of T-cell memory formation after mild COVID-19. One entry per CDR3 protein results from TCRdb running MiXCR on the 5' RACE reads. The table lists roughly 400,000 distinct CDR3 sequences, over 15% of them singletons. The study's findings and limits: Whether day 37 second-wave clones are SARS-CoV-2-specific was not confirmed. Memory from before infection featured some responding clones, which suggests cross-reactive memory joined. CD4+ contracting clones lay mainly in CM and EM, CD8+ ones in EMRA. A second wave expanding day 15 to 37 was CD4+-biased; contracting clones were balanced.

V shed 4 bases and J 5 bases; nucleotides not matched to a gene: 4. This CDR3 spans 14 amino acids. This chain links TRBV12-3 or TRBV12-4 with TRBJ1-5; 8 bases line up with TRBD1. Material for sequencing was PBMCs or a T cell subset sorted from them (not recorded which). This TCR came from a man between 18 and 35 years old who had mild COVID-19 (a few samples of this study predate the infection). Cell type and time point are not known. In nucleotides, the CDR3 is TGTGCCAGCAGTTGGACAGGGTTTGATCAGCCCCAGCATTTT. This encodes CASSWTGFDQPQHF.